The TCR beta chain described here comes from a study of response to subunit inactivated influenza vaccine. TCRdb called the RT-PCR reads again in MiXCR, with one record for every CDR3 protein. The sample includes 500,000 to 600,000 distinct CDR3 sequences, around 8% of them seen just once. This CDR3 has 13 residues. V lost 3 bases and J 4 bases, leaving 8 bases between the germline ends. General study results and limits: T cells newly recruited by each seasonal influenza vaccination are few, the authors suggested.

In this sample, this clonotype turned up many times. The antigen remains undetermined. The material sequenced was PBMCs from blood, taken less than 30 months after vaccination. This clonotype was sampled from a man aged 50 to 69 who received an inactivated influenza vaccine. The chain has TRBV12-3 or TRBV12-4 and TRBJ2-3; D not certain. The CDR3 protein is CASSFGLADTQYF. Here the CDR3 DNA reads TGTGCCAGCAGTTTTGGCTTGGCAGATACGCAGTATTTT.